This is a list of T cell receptor beta chains from one sample in a study of metastatic and nonmetastatic thyroid tumors. TCRdb reprocessed the PCR reads via MiXCR. The sample yields roughly 20,000 clones, approximately 40% seen once. The sequencing input was tumor tissue. The receptors here all came from a female donor with papillary thyroid cancer or a benign thyroid nodule (not recorded which). Some clones in this sample may be carry-over from other donors' samples. Each CDR3 is given with its conserved first and last residue. A D gene is named only where the DNA matches it firmly. Only some rows state a clone size, as once, few, many or a class for expanded clones.

17,TRBJ1-2,.,TRBV27,TRBD1,CASSSRSQGGYNYGYTF,TGTGCCAGCAGTTCTCGGTCCCAGGGGGGGTATAACTATGGCTACACCTTC
14,TRBJ1-2,.,TRBV6-6,.,CASSYVSGAYGYTF,TGTGCCAGCAGTTACGTCTCGGGGGCTTATGGCTACACCTTC
15,TRBJ2-2,.,TRBV5-1,TRBD1,CASSLEGGSTGELFF,TGCGCCAGCAGCTTAGAAGGGGGCTCGACCGGGGAGCTGTTTTTT
14,TRBJ2-1,.,TRBV28,TRBD2,CASSREGSYNEQFF,TGTGCCAGCAGCCGGGAGGGATCCTACAATGAGCAGTTCTTC
11,TRBJ1-1,.,TRBV24-1,.,CATSDTGGAFF,TGTGCCACCAGTGACACTGGCGGGGCTTTCTTT
16,TRBJ2-1,few,TRBV10-1,.,CASSESPGSSYNEQFF,TGCGCCAGCAGTGAGTCGCCGGGAAGCTCCTACAATGAGCAGTTCTTC
14,TRBJ2-7,few,TRBV6-1,.,CASSEPGWLLEQYF,TGTGCCAGCAGTGAACCAGGGTGGTTACTCGAGCAGTACTTC
13,TRBJ2-7,.,TRBV12-3/TRBV12-4,TRBD1,CASRQGPSYEQYF,TGTGCCAGCCGACAGGGGCCCTCCTACGAGCAGTACTTC
15,TRBJ2-2,.,TRBV24-1,.,CATSVRNANTGELFF,TGTGCCACCAGTGTGAGAAACGCGAACACCGGGGAGCTGTTTTTT
14,TRBJ1-5,.,TRBV9,.,CASSRSEKDPPQHF,TGTGCCAGCAGCCGGAGCGAAAAGGACCCGCCCCAGCATTTT
16,TRBJ2-3,few,TRBV5-1,TRBD2,CASSLTSGRVQDTQYF,TGCGCCAGCAGCTTGACTAGCGGGAGGGTTCAAGATACGCAGTATTTT
15,TRBJ2-1,.,TRBV12-3/TRBV12-4,TRBD2,CASSLSLAGHNEQFF,TGTGCCAGCAGTTTAAGTCTAGCGGGACACAATGAGCAGTTCTTC
14,TRBJ2-2,.,TRBV18,.,CASSPVRGTGELFF,TGTGCCAGCTCACCAGTACGGGGAACCGGGGAGCTGTTTTTT
15,TRBJ1-2,.,TRBV11-2,TRBD1,CASSLTRTGGKGYTF,TGTGCCAGCAGCTTAACCCGGACAGGGGGCAAGGGCTACACCTTC
18,TRBJ2-6,.,TRBV7-3,TRBD1,CASSLSGQGFDGANVLTF,TGTGCCAGCAGCCTCTCGGGACAGGGTTTTGATGGGGCCAACGTCCTGACTTTC
13,TRBJ1-2,few,TRBV2,.,CASSVGGFDGYTF,TGTGCCAGCAGTGTTGGGGGTTTCGATGGCTACACCTTC
15,TRBJ1-2,.,TRBV30,.,CAWRPDVRRNYGYTF,TGTGCCTGGAGGCCAGATGTCAGACGTAACTATGGCTACACCTTC
15,TRBJ1-1,.,TRBV11-2,.,CASSLDMTGSTEAFF,TGTGCCAGCAGCTTAGATATGACAGGTTCCACTGAAGCTTTCTTT
14,TRBJ2-1,.,TRBV6-2/TRBV6-3,TRBD1,CASSFGQGLGEQFF,TGTGCCAGCAGTTTCGGACAGGGGCTCGGTGAGCAGTTCTTC
13,TRBJ1-2,.,TRBV28,TRBD1,CAIRQGIKNGYTF,TGTGCCATCCGACAGGGGATAAAAAATGGCTACACCTTC
15,TRBJ1-1,few,TRBV12-3/TRBV12-4,.,CASTILTGQDTEAFF,TGTGCCAGCACCATTCTCACAGGGCAGGACACTGAAGCTTTCTTT
16,TRBJ1-4,.,TRBV5-1,TRBD1,CASSEDRGLPNEKLFF,TGCGCCAGCAGCGAGGACAGGGGGCTCCCTAATGAAAAACTGTTTTTT
15,TRBJ1-6,.,TRBV7-9,.,CASSPQSSYNSPLHF,TGTGCCAGCAGCCCTCAGAGCTCCTATAATTCACCCCTCCACTTT
16,TRBJ2-3,.,TRBV11-2,.,CASSLGGRVATDTQYF,TGTGCCAGCAGCTTAGGGGGCAGGGTCGCCACAGATACGCAGTATTTT
17,TRBJ2-5,.,TRBV7-3,TRBD2,CASSLTHAREGQETQYF,TGTGCCAGCAGCTTAACCCATGCCAGGGAGGGGCAAGAGACCCAGTACTTC
12,TRBJ1-2,few,TRBV6-1,TRBD1,CATQGSSYGYTF,TGTGCCACACAGGGGAGCAGCTATGGCTACACCTTC
12,TRBJ1-4,.,TRBV5-1,.,CASSLVPEKLFF,TGCGCCAGCAGCTTGGTCCCAGAAAAACTGTTTTTT
11,TRBJ1-1,.,TRBV6-2/TRBV6-3,.,CASSYPTEAFF,TGTGCCAGCAGTTATCCCACTGAAGCTTTCTTT
14,TRBJ1-1,.,TRBV20-1,TRBD1,CSAWTGVPKGEAFF,TGCAGTGCCTGGACAGGGGTACCGAAAGGTGAAGCTTTCTTT
14,TRBJ1-1,.,TRBV6-1,TRBD1,CASRITGGLTEAFF,TGTGCCAGCAGGATAACAGGGGGCCTCACTGAAGCTTTCTTT
13,TRBJ1-5,.,TRBV4-3,.,CASSQSRGEPQHF,TGCGCCAGCAGCCAAAGCCGGGGGGAGCCCCAGCATTTT
13,TRBJ1-2,few,TRBV25-1,TRBD1,CASGVQGARGYTF,TGTGCCAGCGGTGTACAGGGGGCAAGGGGCTACACCTTC
16,TRBJ2-5,.,TRBV10-3,TRBD2,CAISKTSGAGRETQYF,TGTGCCATCAGTAAGACTAGCGGGGCGGGTAGGGAGACCCAGTACTTC
16,TRBJ1-6,few,TRBV6-5,.,CASSYSVTGSNSPLHF,TGTGCCAGCAGTTACTCGGTGACGGGTTCTAATTCACCCCTCCACTTT
14,TRBJ2-1,few,TRBV19,.,CASNRRGTYNEQFF,TGTGCCAGTAACCGGAGAGGCACCTACAATGAGCAGTTCTTC
14,TRBJ1-3,.,TRBV6-1,TRBD1,CASSVPGQRNTIYF,TGTGCCAGCAGTGTGCCGGGACAGAGAAACACCATATATTTT
16,TRBJ2-5,.,TRBV6-2/TRBV6-3,TRBD1,CASSYYGTGYQETQYF,TGTGCCAGCAGTTACTATGGGACAGGGTACCAAGAGACCCAGTACTTC
15,TRBJ1-2,.,TRBV6-4,.,CASSEAQPDVYGYTF,TGTGCCAGCAGTGAAGCTCAACCAGACGTCTATGGCTACACCTTC
9,TRBJ2-5,few,TRBV27,.,CASKGGQYF,TGTGCCAGCAAAGGGGGCCAGTACTTC
12,TRBJ1-2,.,TRBV6-2/TRBV6-3,.,CASWVGSRGYTF,TGTGCCAGCTGGGTAGGGTCGAGGGGCTACACCTTC
16,TRBJ2-7,.,TRBV7-6,TRBD1,CASSLEVGRGLYEQYF,TGTGCCAGCAGCTTAGAAGTCGGCAGGGGGCTGTACGAGCAGTACTTC
14,TRBJ2-1,.,TRBV24-1,.,CATSDQRRVRGAFF,TGTGCCACCAGTGATCAACGCAGGGTAAGGGGTGCGTTCTTC
15,TRBJ2-3,few,TRBV6-1,TRBD2,CASSAGTSGTDTQYF,TGTGCCAGCAGTGCTGGGACTAGCGGAACAGATACGCAGTATTTT
14,TRBJ2-1,.,TRBV7-2,.,CASSSQVSVYEQFF,TGTGCCAGCAGCTCACAAGTATCCGTCTATGAGCAGTTCTTC
17,TRBJ2-1,.,TRBV10-1,.,CASSESTLPGPYNEQFF,TGCGCCAGCAGTGAGTCGACATTACCCGGGCCTTACAATGAGCAGTTCTTC
17,TRBJ1-5,.,TRBV30,TRBD1,CAWSPIQGAISNQPQHF,TGTGCCTGGAGCCCAATCCAGGGGGCCATTAGCAATCAGCCCCAGCATTTT
15,TRBJ1-6,.,TRBV4-1,.,CASSQERSNNSPLHF,TGCGCCAGCAGCCAAGAGCGCAGCAATAATTCACCCCTCCACTTT
14,TRBJ2-1,few,TRBV2,.,CASSEDGLDNEQFF,TGTGCCAGCAGTGAGGATGGACTCGACAATGAGCAGTTCTTC
14,TRBJ1-5,few,TRBV2,.,CASGASAGNQPQHF,TGTGCCAGCGGAGCATCGGCGGGCAATCAGCCCCAGCATTTT
14,TRBJ1-2,.,TRBV11-2,.,CASSPGAGDYGYTF,TGTGCCAGCAGCCCCGGAGCAGGGGACTATGGCTACACCTTC
15,TRBJ1-6,.,TRBV28,TRBD1,CASRSPGQGDSPLHF,TGTGCCAGCCGTTCCCCGGGACAGGGCGATTCACCCCTCCACTTT
12,TRBJ2-2,.,TRBV30,TRBD1,CAWGTGAGELFF,TGTGCCTGGGGTACAGGGGCCGGGGAGCTGTTTTTT
15,TRBJ1-1,.,TRBV18,.,CASSLSDTSNTEAFF,TGTGCCAGCTCACTATCAGACACCTCGAACACTGAAGCTTTCTTT
16,TRBJ2-2,few,TRBV15,.,CATSRVPGANTGELFF,TGTGCCACCAGCAGAGTTCCGGGGGCGAACACCGGGGAGCTGTTTTTT
15,TRBJ1-2,.,TRBV11-3,.,CASSLGAGSNYGYTF,TGTGCCAGCAGCTTAGGTGCAGGGTCTAACTATGGCTACACCTTC